This entry lists 27 T cell receptor beta chains sequenced from one sample in a study of sequential checkpoint blockade in melanoma. Treatment here: randomized to nivolumab then ipilimumab (arm A) or the reverse (arm B). Produced via immunoSEQ multiplex PCR; TCRdb's table is partial and in-frame only. Seen here are fewer than 4,000 clones, around 19% observed once, and the top ten hold 9% to 9.5%. The starting material was tumor tissue (inferred from file names), obtained from a patient given nivolumab and ipilimumab in sequence. These receptors originate from a human donor with melanoma.

The chain combines TRBV11-3 with TRBJ2-3; 8 bases match TRBD1. CDR3 size: 15 residues. Germline CDR1 reads SGHNT; CDR2 reads YENEEA. With V trimmed by 2 bases and J by 4 bases, 5 bases remained unmatched. Here the CDR3 DNA reads TGTGCCAGCAGCTTACAGGGGGCTATACCAGATACGCAGTATTTT. Translated, it gives CASSLQGAIPDTQYF.

This clone came up a few times. The chain links TRBV12-5 to TRBJ1-1, with D uncertain. This CDR3 has 15 residues. Between the trimmed V and J ends, which lost 6 bases and 0 bases, there was a span of 14 bases. Germline values: CDR1 LGHNT, CDR2 FRNRAP. The CDR3 is CASGEKGRLNTEAFF. Here the CDR3 DNA reads TGTGCTAGTGGGGAGAAGGGAAGACTGAACACTGAAGCTTTCTTT. The complete variable domain, with remaining parts taken from reference TRBV12-5 and TRBJ1-1, reads DARVTQTPRHKVTEMGQEVTMRCQPILGHNTVFWYRQTMMQGLELLAYFRNRAPLDDSGMPKDRFSAEMPDATLATLKIQPSEPRDSAVYFCASGEKGRLNTEAFFGQGTRLTVV.

The chain has TRBV30 and TRBJ2-2; 11 bases fit TRBD2. CDR3 length: 14 amino acids. The J segment lost 11 bases and the V segment lost 0 bases, leaving 5 bases of the junction unmatched. The germline V gene encodes CDR1 GTSNPN and CDR2 SVGIG (reference sequence). CDR3 DNA: TGTGCCTGGAGTGTATCACTAGCGGGAGTCGAGCTGTTTTTT. Protein: CAWSVSLAGVELFF.

By its share, this clone is medium-sized. Its ends do not fully match the called genes, so a read error is possible. In nucleotides, the CDR3 is TGTGCCAGCAGTGACTCGGACTACAATGAGCAGTTCTTC. It yields the protein CASSDSDYNEQFF. The chain has TRBV6-8 and TRBJ2-1; D not certain. CDR1 and CDR2 from the germline V gene are MNHGY and SAAAGT. The length of the CDR3 is 13 residues.

Only a few counts were recorded for this clone. The CDR3 loop reads CASTRPGQGRYEQYF. In DNA, the CDR3 is TGTGCCAGCACCAGGCCGGGACAGGGGAGGTACGAGCAGTACTTC. This chain uses TRBV12-5 with TRBJ2-7, with 10 bases aligning to TRBD1. CDR1 and CDR2 from the germline V gene are LGHNT and FRNRAP. The length of the CDR3 is 15 residues.

CDR3 nucleotide sequence: TGTGCCAGCTCACCAGGGGCTAACTATGGCTACACCTTC. This codes for CASSPGANYGYTF. The chain recombines TRBV18 with TRBJ1-2, with D unresolved. Trimming pared 2 bases from V and 0 bases from J, leaving 4 bases between. The germline V gene encodes CDR1 KGHSH and CDR2 LQKENI. The CDR3 runs to 13 residues.

This rearrangement joins TRBV19 to TRBJ2-7; 9 positions agree with TRBD1. This CDR3 is built from 14 residues. V lost 6 bases and J lost 3; bases outside the gene matches: 6. CDR1 is LNHDA and CDR2 is SQIVND in the germline V gene (reference sequence). The CDR3 loop reads CASRAGQGGYEQYF. The CDR3 coding sequence is TGTGCCAGTAGGGCGGGACAGGGCGGCTACGAGCAGTACTTC. Full variable domain (remainder filled in from reference TRBV19 and TRBJ2-7): DGGITQSPKYLFRKEGQNVTLSCEQNLNHDAMYWYRQDPGQGLRLIYYSQIVNDFQKGDIAEGYSVSREKKESFPLTVTSAQKNPTAFYLCASRAGQGGYEQYFGPGTRLTVT.

The table lists this clone with many counts. V usage is TRBV4-1 and J usage is TRBJ1-6; 11 bases are a match to TRBD1. V lost 4 bases, J lost 8 bases, and 4 bases stayed unmatched. CDR3 length equals 15 residues. CDR1 and CDR2 (germline): MGHRA, YSYEKL. The CDR3 reads CASSRGQGAYSPLHF. In DNA, the CDR3 is TGCGCCAGCAGCCGCGGACAGGGGGCATATTCACCCCTCCACTTT.

This clone was found a few times. The V and J genes are TRBV29-1 and TRBJ1-1; D is possibly TRBD1 (6 bases). In germline, CDR1 is SQVTM, CDR2 ANQGSEA. The germline V and J ends were trimmed by 4 bases and 5 bases, with 14 bases remaining between them. CDR3 length equals 13 residues. CDR3: CSVARQGLTEAFF. CDR3 bases: TGCAGCGTTGCACGGCAGGGGTTGACTGAAGCTTTCTTT.

This chain joins TRBV6-8 and TRBJ2-1; TRBD2 matches at 8 bases. The V gene's germline CDR1 is MNHGY and CDR2 SAAAGT. The ends lost 5 bases at V and 3 bases at J; junction bases unmatched: 3. The CDR3 runs to 14 residues. This chain's CDR3 is CASSDGGDYNEQFF. CDR3 in DNA: TGTGCCAGCAGTGACGGGGGGGACTACAATGAGCAGTTCTTC.

This clone was picked up many times. The chain carries TRBV11-3 and TRBJ1-2; D remains ambiguous. The CDR3 has 14 amino acids. Trimming left V 3 bases short and J 4 bases short, with 12 bases between. Germline CDR1 SGHNT, CDR2 YENEEA. As DNA, the CDR3 is TGTGCCAGCAGCTTGGCAACGGGATCCTATGGCTACACCTTC. Its translation: CASSLATGSYGYTF.

This clone is deemed medium-sized. V usage is TRBV11-3 and J usage is TRBJ2-7; D possibly corresponds to TRBD1 (5 bases). Trimming took 2 bases from V and 0 from J, leaving 11 bases between them. Germline V lookup: CDR1 SGHNT, CDR2 YENEEA. This CDR3 spans 15 amino acids. The DNA for the CDR3 is TGTGCCAGCAGCTTACATGGAGACAGCTCCTACGAGCAGTACTTC. Its protein is CASSLHGDSSYEQYF.

The chain carries TRBV19 and TRBJ2-1; D remains unclear. Germline V gene lookup returns CDR1 LNHDA and CDR2 SQIVND (reference sequence). The ends were cut back, 1 base at V and 4 bases at J, with 5 bases in the middle. The CDR3 is made up of 13 amino acids. The CDR3 DNA is TGTGCCAGTAGTATAGCCTCTTACAATGAGCAGTTCTTC. This encodes CASSIASYNEQFF. Looking up the rest from reference TRBV19 and TRBJ2-1 gives the full variable domain: DGGITQSPKYLFRKEGQNVTLSCEQNLNHDAMYWYRQDPGQGLRLIYYSQIVNDFQKGDIAEGYSVSREKKESFPLTVTSAQKNPTAFYLCASSIASYNEQFFGPGTRLTVL.

The V and J genes are TRBV11-3 and TRBJ1-1, with a tentative D call TRBD1 (5 bases). This CDR3 has 15 residues. The germline CDR1 and CDR2 sequences are SGHNT and YENEEA. Trimming stripped 3 bases from V and 4 bases from J, with 15 bases between. The CDR3 loop reads CASSLEAGEGTEAFF. CDR3 nucleotides: TGTGCCAGCAGCTTGGAGGCGGGGGAGGGCACTGAAGCTTTCTTT.

The chain employs TRBV6-7 and TRBJ2-1; D may be TRBD2 (6 bases). TRBV6-7 is treated as an ORF (open reading frame) with a function not yet certain. The CDR3 loop spans 11 amino acids. Trimming removed 8 bases from V and 4 bases from J, with 6 bases in between. The CDR3 DNA is TGTGCCAGCGCGGGATACAATGAGCAGTTCTTC. Encoded protein: CASAGYNEQFF.

The chain joins TRBV11-3 to TRBJ1-5, with D perhaps matching TRBD1 (5 bases). Germline lookup yields CDR1 SGHNT and CDR2 YENEEA. The CDR3 totals 14 residues. V was cut by 0 bases and J by 7 bases, with 10 bases left in between. This CDR3 reads CASSLDAGQQPQHF. CDR3 DNA sequence: TGTGCCAGCAGCTTAGATGCAGGGCAACAGCCCCAGCATTTT.

The rearrangement joins TRBV29-1 to TRBJ2-6; unclear D gene. V was pared by 6 bases and J by 0 bases, with 12 bases between. Germline V CDR1 and CDR2: SQVTM, ANQGSEA. This CDR3 contains 15 residues. The CDR3 sequence: CSVGRVSSGANVLTF. For the CDR3, the DNA is TGCAGCGTCGGGCGCGTAAGCTCTGGGGCCAACGTCCTGACTTTC.

This chain joins TRBV25-1 and TRBJ1-5; TRBD1 might be the D (6 bases). CDR1 is MGHDK, CDR2 SYGVNS, per germline. The V gene lost 4 bases and the J gene lost 3 bases, with 10 bases spanning the gap. The CDR3 sequence is 14 residues long. CDR3 region: CASSVSGANQPQHF. CDR3 bases: TGTGCCAGCAGTGTGTCAGGGGCCAATCAGCCCCAGCATTTT.

The rearrangement links TRBV30 to TRBJ2-5; TRBD1 aligns across 7 bases. The germline gives CDR1 GTSNPN, CDR2 SVGIG (reference sequence). The CDR3 has 14 residues. V gave up 0 bases and J gave up 5 bases; unmatched junction bases: 6. The CDR3 sequence: CAWSVKRGLETQYF. Here the CDR3 DNA reads TGTGCCTGGAGTGTAAAAAGGGGGCTGGAGACCCAGTACTTC.

The genes are TRBV14 and TRBJ2-1, with a tentative D call TRBD2 (5 bases). From germline, CDR1 is SGHDN and CDR2 FVKESK. The CDR3 is 16 residues long. Between the trimmed V and J ends, which lost 1 base and 4 bases, there was a span of 14 bases. The CDR3 DNA is TGTGCCAGCAGCCAAGGTTGGCGGGTGGGGTACAATGAGCAGTTCTTC. Its translation is CASSQGWRVGYNEQFF.

This clone was counted only a few times. In nucleotides, the CDR3 is TGTGCCAGCAGTTACTACCGGGACTCTGGGGCCAACGTCCTGACTTTC. Protein: CASSYYRDSGANVLTF. V usage is TRBV6-8 and J usage is TRBJ2-6; the D gene is possibly TRBD2 (5 bases). V was shortened by 1 base and J by 0 bases, with 7 bases between the two germline ends. Germline CDR1 is MNHGY and CDR2 is SAAAGT. This CDR3 is built from 16 residues.

The sample holds a few counts of this clone. The V and J genes are TRBV6-8 and TRBJ2-1; D call uncertain. CDR1 is MNHGY, CDR2 SAAAGT, per germline. The length of the CDR3 is 13 residues. Trimming shortened V by 5 bases and J by 2 bases, and 7 bases separated the two germline ends. The CDR3: CASSPLAYNEQFF. Here the CDR3 DNA reads TGTGCCAGCAGTCCGCTTGCCTACAATGAGCAGTTCTTC.

This sequence joins TRBV28 and TRBJ1-1; D gene ambiguous. Germline V gives CDR1 MDHEN, CDR2 SYDVKM. The CDR3 extends over 12 amino acids. V lost 2 bases, J lost 11 bases, and 12 bases lay in between. DNA of the CDR3: TGTGCCAGCAGTTTAGGTGTCGTCAGGGCTTTCTTT. Protein sequence: CASSLGVVRAFF.

This clone was seen more than once but under ten times. The chain is built from TRBV15 and TRBJ1-3, with D unresolved. Germline CDR1 is LNHNV and CDR2 is YYDKDF (reference sequence). This CDR3 region has 15 residues. The V end was cut by 0 bases, the J end by 1 base, with 7 bases between. CDR3 DNA: TGTGCCACCAGCAGAGATCCCACTTCTGGAAACACCATATATTTT. This codes for CATSRDPTSGNTIYF.

There are many counts of this clone. The V gene is TRBV6-8, the J gene TRBJ2-3, with TRBD2 matching 10 bases. This CDR3 region has 15 residues. The J segment lost 4 bases and the V segment lost 5 bases, leaving 6 bases of the junction unmatched. From germline, CDR1 is MNHGY and CDR2 SAAAGT. CDR3: CASSLTSGESDTQYF. The CDR3 coding sequence is TGTGCCAGCAGTCTAACTAGCGGGGAATCAGATACGCAGTATTTT.

In this sample, this clone turned up many times. The chain uses TRBV11-3 and TRBJ2-3; no reliable D call. The CDR3 spans 14 residues. Trimming stripped 2 bases from V and 6 bases from J, with 12 bases between. Germline V gene lookup returns CDR1 SGHNT and CDR2 YENEEA. The CDR3: CASSLYLETDTQYF. DNA for the CDR3: TGTGCCAGCAGCTTATACCTAGAAACGGATACGCAGTATTTT.

This clone is judged medium-sized. The chain is built from TRBV6-1 and TRBJ1-1, with TRBD1 identical over 9 bases. Per germline, CDR1 MNHNS and CDR2 SASEGT. Trimming at V came to 0 bases and at J to 5 bases, leaving 4 bases not matched to a gene. The CDR3 is 15 amino acids. The CDR3 is CASSEAGQGGTEAFF. The CDR3 DNA reads as TGTGCCAGCAGTGAAGCGGGACAGGGCGGGACTGAAGCTTTCTTT.